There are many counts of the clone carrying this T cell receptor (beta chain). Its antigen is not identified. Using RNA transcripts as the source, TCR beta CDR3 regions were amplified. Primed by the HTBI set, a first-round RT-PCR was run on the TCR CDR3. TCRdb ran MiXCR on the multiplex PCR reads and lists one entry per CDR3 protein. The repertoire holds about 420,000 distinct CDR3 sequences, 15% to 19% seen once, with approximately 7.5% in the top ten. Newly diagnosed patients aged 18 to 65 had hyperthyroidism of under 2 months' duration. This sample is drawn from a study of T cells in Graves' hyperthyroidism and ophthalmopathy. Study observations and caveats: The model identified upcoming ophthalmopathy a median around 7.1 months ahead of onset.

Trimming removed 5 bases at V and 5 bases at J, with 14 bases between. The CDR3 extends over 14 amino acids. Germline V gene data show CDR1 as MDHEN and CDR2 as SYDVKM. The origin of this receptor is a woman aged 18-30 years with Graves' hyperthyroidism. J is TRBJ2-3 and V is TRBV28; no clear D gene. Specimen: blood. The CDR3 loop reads CASSPLVGLDTQYF. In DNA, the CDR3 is TGTGCCAGCAGTCCCTTGGTGGGGTTAGATACGCAGTATTTT.